These 21 T cell receptor beta chains came from one sample sequenced in a study of cytomegalovirus exposure and HLA in healthy donors. Sequencing was performed with immunoSEQ multiplex PCR; in TCRdb, only in-frame clones are kept and a portion is missing. The sample lists about 170,000 clones; roughly 86% were seen once. Material: PBMCs. The source is a man younger than 35 in good health and CMV-seropositive.

A remark on this clone: Other DNA sequences of this sample code for an identical CDR3. The V gene is TRBV5-1, the J gene TRBJ2-5, with D tentatively TRBD1 (5 bases). Germline V gene lookup returns CDR1 SGHRS and CDR2 YFSETQ. The CDR3 runs 14 residues. V shed 0 bases and J shed 5 bases, with 11 bases lying between them. The CDR3 coding sequence is TGCGCCAGCAGCTTGGAGGGGCAGGGCGAGACCCAGTACTTC. It codes for CASSLEGQGETQYF. Filled out from reference TRBV5-1 and TRBJ2-5, the complete variable domain reads KAGVTQTPRYLIKTRGQQVTLSCSPISGHRSVSWYQQTPGQGLQFLFEYFSETQRNKGNFPGRFSGRQFSNSRSEMNVSTLELGDSALYLCASSLEGQGETQYFGPGTRLLVL.

V is TRBV15 and J is TRBJ1-5, with D maybe TRBD1 (5 bases). Per germline, CDR1 LNHNV and CDR2 YYDKDF (reference sequence). V shed 3 bases and J shed 4 bases, with 10 bases lying between them. There are 14 residues in the CDR3. The chain's CDR3 is CATSSRQGNQPQHF. CDR3 coding DNA: TGTGCCACCAGCAGCCGGCAGGGAAATCAGCCCCAGCATTTT.

The V call is TRBV4-1, the J call TRBJ1-1, with 9 bases fitting TRBD1. Germline values: CDR1 MGHRA, CDR2 YSYEKL. This CDR3 is built from 15 residues. The ends lost 3 bases at V and 5 bases at J; junction bases unmatched: 7. As DNA, the CDR3 is TGCGCCAGCAGCCACCCCGGACAGGGGATGACTGAAGCTTTCTTT. Encoded protein: CASSHPGQGMTEAFF.

The chain uses TRBV27 and TRBJ2-7; TRBD2 matches 10 bases. The CDR3 has 14 amino acids. The trim removed 2 bases at V and 5 bases at J, leaving 3 bases unmatched. Per the germline V gene, CDR1 is MNHEY and CDR2 is SMNVEV (reference sequence). The CDR3 DNA reads as TGTGCCAGCAGTTTAGCTAGCGGGAGCAACGAGCAGTACTTC. Encoded protein: CASSLASGSNEQYF.

V usage is TRBV4-1 and J usage is TRBJ1-5; 10 bases line up with TRBD1. The CDR3 runs to 16 residues. The trim removed 2 bases at V and 5 bases at J, leaving 6 bases unmatched. Germline V gene sequence: CDR1 MGHRA, CDR2 YSYEKL. The CDR3 coding sequence is TGCGCCAGCAGCCAACGGACAGGGGGTGTTGATCAGCCCCAGCATTTT. Translated: CASSQRTGGVDQPQHF.

V is TRBV7-2 and J is TRBJ1-2; no clear D gene. The germline V gene encodes CDR1 SGHTA and CDR2 FQGNSA. This CDR3 is built from 15 residues. V shed 5 bases and J shed 0 bases, with 13 bases lying between them. This CDR3 is CASSENSLANYGYTF. The CDR3 DNA follows: TGTGCCAGCAGCGAGAACAGTTTAGCTAACTATGGCTACACCTTC.

The CDR3 nucleotides read TGTGCCAGCAGCTGGAGCTCCTATAATTCACCCCTCCACTTT. It translates to CASSWSSYNSPLHF. The chain carries TRBV27 and TRBJ1-6; D is undetermined. V lost 6 bases and J 0 bases, leaving 6 bases between the germline ends. This CDR3 is 14 amino acids long. Germline V CDR1 and CDR2: MNHEY, SMNVEV (reference sequence).

The rearrangement links TRBV7-2 to TRBJ1-2, with D unclear. The germline V gene encodes CDR1 SGHTA and CDR2 FQGNSA. CDR3 length: 14 amino acids. V lost 4 bases, J lost 2 bases, and 11 bases lay in between. The DNA of the CDR3 is TGTGCCAGCAGCTACCTAATTGAGAACTATGGCTACACCTTC. This gives the protein CASSYLIENYGYTF.

The CDR3 sequence is CASRRGKNEQFF. The CDR3 DNA sequence: TGTGCCAGCAGACGGGGTAAGAATGAGCAGTTCTTC. The rearrangement links TRBV21-1 to TRBJ2-1; TRBD2 is the table's D call and was not checked against the DNA. TRBV21-1 is designated a pseudogene. This CDR3 comprises 12 residues.

This clone occurred once. V usage is TRBV6-5 and J usage is TRBJ2-3; 14 bases agree with TRBD2. V gave up 2 bases and J gave up 5 bases; unmatched junction bases: 3. CDR3 length: 16 residues. Germline V gives CDR1 MNHEY, CDR2 SVGAGI. CDR3 sequence (DNA): TGTGCCAGCAGTTACGGACTAGCGGGAGGTCTAGATACGCAGTATTTT. Translation: CASSYGLAGGLDTQYF.

The CDR3 nucleotides are TGTGCCAGCAGCCCACCGGGACAGGGTGACAATGAGCAGTTCTTC. It yields the protein CASSPPGQGDNEQFF. V is TRBV7-6 and J is TRBJ2-1; TRBD1 matches at 9 bases. The V and J ends lost 5 bases and 5 bases, in that order; junction bases with no gene match: 7. Germline V CDR1 and CDR2: SGHVS, FNYEAQ. The CDR3 consists of 15 residues.

The rearrangement links TRBV5-5 to TRBJ2-3; TRBD2 matches at 9 bases. Unmatched junction bases numbered 0, after V lost 0 bases and J lost 4 bases. Looked up from germline, CDR1 is SGHKS and CDR2 is YYEKEE (reference sequence). CDR3 length equals 14 residues. The CDR3 nucleotides read TGTGCCAGCAGCTTGGTAGCGGGGGCAGATACGCAGTATTTT. Encoded protein: CASSLVAGADTQYF.

The rearrangement uses TRBV5-1 and TRBJ1-1, with 8 bases aligning to TRBD1. CDR1 and CDR2 from the germline V gene are SGHRS and YFSETQ. CDR3 size: 15 residues. V dropped 4 bases and J dropped 1; count of bases not matched to a gene: 6. As DNA, the CDR3 is TGCGCCAGCAGCGTCCGACAGGGGCGGAACACTGAAGCTTTCTTT. Translated, it gives CASSVRQGRNTEAFF. The full variable domain, rest sourced from reference TRBV5-1 and TRBJ1-1, is KAGVTQTPRYLIKTRGQQVTLSCSPISGHRSVSWYQQTPGQGLQFLFEYFSETQRNKGNFPGRFSGRQFSNSRSEMNVSTLELGDSALYLCASSVRQGRNTEAFFGQGTRLTVV.

The chain links TRBV7-6 to TRBJ2-2; tentatively, D is TRBD1 (6 bases). The V end lost 5 bases, the J end lost 2 bases, and 9 bases lay between the germline ends. CDR3 length equals 14 residues. Looked up from germline, CDR1 is SGHVS and CDR2 is FNYEAQ. DNA for the CDR3: TGTGCCAGCAGCCGGACAGTAAACACCGGGGAGCTGTTTTTT. Its translation is CASSRTVNTGELFF.

The genes are TRBV5-4 and TRBJ2-7; 9 positions agree with TRBD2. The germline gives CDR1 SGHNT, CDR2 YYREEE (reference sequence). CDR3 length equals 16 residues. The ends lost 0 bases at V and 5 bases at J; junction bases unmatched: 9. This CDR3 reads CASSLGGASGDHEQYF. The DNA of the CDR3 is TGTGCCAGCAGCTTGGGTGGGGCTAGCGGGGATCACGAGCAGTACTTC.

The chain joins TRBV7-2 to TRBJ1-2, with 8 bases fitting TRBD1. In germline, CDR1 is SGHTA, CDR2 FQGNSA. The CDR3 contains 15 residues. J was trimmed by 2 bases and V by 4 bases; bases with no gene match: 6. CDR3 loop: CASSWTGNPNYGYTF. The CDR3 region has the DNA TGTGCCAGCAGCTGGACAGGGAACCCGAACTATGGCTACACCTTC. The complete variable domain, with remaining parts taken from reference TRBV7-2 and TRBJ1-2, reads GAGVSQSPSNKVTEKGKDVELRCDPISGHTALYWYRQSLGQGLEFLIYFQGNSAPDKSGLPSDRFSAERTGGSVSTLTIQRTQQEDSAVYLCASSWTGNPNYGYTFGSGTRLTVV.

DNA of the CDR3: TGTGCCAGCAGTTTATCAGGGGGCTATGGAATGAACACTGAAGCTTTCTTT. Translated: CASSLSGGYGMNTEAFF. V gene TRBV27 combines with J gene TRBJ1-1, with 7 bases fitting TRBD1. The CDR3 is 17 amino acids. In germline, CDR1 is MNHEY, CDR2 SMNVEV (reference sequence). V was pared by 0 bases and J by 0 bases, with 7 bases of the junction left unmatched.

The rearrangement uses TRBV5-4 and TRBJ2-7; TRBD2 might be the D (5 bases). Trimming shortened V by 0 bases and J by 6 bases, and 16 bases separated the two germline ends. Germline CDR1 SGHNT, CDR2 YYREEE (reference sequence). The CDR3 runs to 15 residues. In DNA form, the CDR3 reads TGTGCCAGCAGCTTGGGCTATCCGAAGCGGAGCGAGCAGTACTTC. Protein product: CASSLGYPKRSEQYF. Variable domain in full (rest from reference TRBV5-4 and TRBJ2-7): ETGVTQSPTHLIKTRGQQVTLRCSSQSGHNTVSWYQQALGQGPQFIFQYYREEENGRGNFPPRFSGLQFPNYSSELNVNALELDDSALYLCASSLGYPKRSEQYFGPGTRLTVT.

This clone was observed a few times. The chain couples TRBV5-1 to TRBJ2-7, with D perhaps TRBD1 (6 bases). Germline V gives CDR1 SGHRS, CDR2 YFSETQ. CDR3 size: 14 residues. The V end lost 4 bases, the J end lost 4 bases, and 15 bases lay between the germline ends. CDR3: CASSGGHTGYEQYF. Written as DNA, the CDR3 is TGCGCCAGCAGCGGGGGACATACAGGGTACGAGCAGTACTTC.

The CDR3 here is CASSLVGGWTSGPNEQFF. In DNA, the CDR3 is TGCGCCAGCAGCTTGGTAGGGGGTTGGACTAGCGGTCCCAATGAGCAGTTCTTC. This chain joins TRBV5-1 and TRBJ2-1; TRBD2 matches 10 bases. V was pared by 0 bases and J by 6 bases, with 12 bases of the junction left unmatched. CDR1 SGHRS and CDR2 YFSETQ come from the germline V gene. The CDR3 is 18 amino acids.

V usage is TRBV19 and J usage is TRBJ2-3, with a possible D match to TRBD1 (6 bases). Germline V gene data show CDR1 as LNHDA and CDR2 as SQIVND (reference sequence). The CDR3 has 16 amino acids. Trimming took 3 bases from V and 0 from J, leaving 13 bases between them. CDR3 loop: CASSIRGQFSTDTQYF. In nucleotides, the CDR3 is TGTGCCAGTAGTATTAGAGGACAGTTCAGCACAGATACGCAGTATTTT. Full variable domain (outside the CDR3, taken from reference TRBV19 and TRBJ2-3): DGGITQSPKYLFRKEGQNVTLSCEQNLNHDAMYWYRQDPGQGLRLIYYSQIVNDFQKGDIAEGYSVSREKKESFPLTVTSAQKNPTAFYLCASSIRGQFSTDTQYFGPGTRLTVL.